This T cell receptor beta chain was recovered during a study of blood T cell repertoires in COVID-19. Study-level background: The origin of the acute and convalescent COVID-19 samples was the United States, Italy and Spain.

Profiling relied on immunoSEQ multiplex PCR, and the TCRdb table lists in-frame clones only, not all of them. The repertoire holds approximately 400,000 clones, with around 87% as singletons. This clone was found once. The CDR3 extends over 15 amino acids. Germline CDR1 is SGHTA and CDR2 is FQGNSA. Trimming at V came to 2 bases and at J to 4 bases, leaving 7 bases not matched to a gene. The rearrangement joins TRBV7-2 to TRBJ1-1; TRBD1 matches 7 bases. The sequence derives from a man under 40 who had recovered from COVID-19. Sequencing was carried out using PBMCs or T cells enriched from blood (not recorded which). CDR3 region: CASSLLLGTATEAFF. Here the CDR3 DNA reads TGTGCCAGCAGCTTATTGCTCGGGACAGCCACTGAAGCTTTCTTT. Supplemented by reference TRBV7-2 and TRBJ1-1, the full variable domain reads GAGVSQSPSNKVTEKGKDVELRCDPISGHTALYWYRQSLGQGLEFLIYFQGNSAPDKSGLPSDRFSAERTGGSVSTLTIQRTQQEDSAVYLCASSLLLGTATEAFFGQGTRLTVV.